The clone carrying this T cell receptor (beta chain) was counted between two and nine times. Its antigen is not identified. The data belong to a study of regulatory T cells in long-lasting Graves disease. Libraries of TCR beta came from iRepertoire HTBI primers plus Arm-PCR of CDR3 regions. TCRdb passed the multiplex PCR reads through MiXCR, listing each CDR3 protein once. The sample contains about 320,000 distinct CDR3 sequences, over 15% of which appear only once. Time point reported: newly diagnosed GD, antithyroid drugs for less than 3 months. Extracted RNA from PBMCs served as the source of the TCR library. The CDR3 is made up of 14 amino acids. The germline V gene encodes CDR1 LNHDA and CDR2 SQIVND (reference sequence). V shed 3 bases, J shed 6 bases, and the junction held 8 bases outside the gene matches. General study points: Newly diagnosed disease favored TRBV20-1 and TRBJ2-1 over persistent disease.

The clonotype comes from a female donor with Graves disease. The sequenced sample was peripheral blood mononuclear cells (PBMCs), obtained at new diagnosis, from a patient treated with antithyroid drugs. The chain recombines TRBV19 with TRBJ2-7, with 7 bases identical to TRBD1. CDR3 residues: CASSMATGVPEQYF. DNA for the CDR3: TGTGCCAGTAGTATGGCAACAGGGGTTCCCGAGCAGTACTTC.